This TCR beta chain was documented in a study of tumor and adjacent non-tumor tissue in lung cancer. In the study overall: Patients comprised some eleven adenocarcinoma, a couple of squamous cell carcinoma and 1 small cell lung cancer. Samples averaged about 4.17 million productive TCRbeta reads each.

Concerning this clonotype: Its matching antigen is unknown.

Study-level points and caveats: Tumor tissue had significantly higher TCR diversity than normal lung.

The library came from three nested PCR rounds adapted from ARM-PCR protocols. A single record per CDR3 protein comes from TCRdb applying MiXCR to the multiplex PCR reads. The sample lists about 110,000 distinct CDR3 sequences, roughly 74% occurring once. No cell sorting was done before RNA was extracted from the tissue. The germline V gene encodes CDR1 MNHNS and CDR2 SASEGT. This CDR3 has 13 residues. V was clipped by 7 bases and J by 8 bases; unmatched bases: 8. The sample taken for sequencing was lung tumor tissue. The clonotype was recovered from a woman in her sixties with non-small cell lung cancer. This rearrangement joins TRBV6-1 to TRBJ2-1; the match to TRBD2 covers 7 bases. The CDR3 here is CASTPGLNDEQFF. CDR3 in DNA: TGTGCCAGCACACCGGGACTAAACGATGAGCAGTTCTTC.